One TCR beta chain is described in this entry. Assay: immunoSEQ multiplex PCR; the TCRdb copy retains only in-frame clones and omits some. The sample has 150,000 to 180,000 clones, 75% to 90% seen once. The sample comes from a study of blood T cell repertoires in COVID-19. Across the study: Samples of COVID-19 (acute and convalescent) were obtained from the United States, Italy and Spain. From T cells, B-cell-depleted T cells, or PBMCs came the material, which was cDNA or gDNA.

J was trimmed by 2 bases and V by 4 bases; bases with no gene match: 1. CDR1 is SGHRS, CDR2 YFSETQ, per germline. The CDR3 consists of 15 residues. The clonotype was recovered from a man aged 60 to 75 with acute or convalescent COVID-19. V gene TRBV5-1 combines with J gene TRBJ1-6; TRBD1 matches 9 bases. Input material: peripheral blood. DNA for the CDR3: TGCGCCAGCAGCGGGGACAGGGCCTATAATTCACCCCTCCACTTT. Translated: CASSGDRAYNSPLHF.